Listed here are 13 T cell receptor beta chains from one sample, sequenced in a study of human T cells and chemical hapten exposure. A single record per CDR3 protein comes from TCRdb applying MiXCR to the RACE reads. The repertoire holds around 82,000 distinct CDR3 sequences, with around 6.7% as singletons. Stated time point: patch test 2, 6 weeks after DPC sensitization. The sample's treatment: therapeutic diphenylcyclopropenone sensitization with weekly scalp DPC. The sample was whole blood, taken in connection with sensitization to the hapten diphenylcyclopropenone (DPC). The receptors here all came from a woman in her thirties with alopecia areata. Some clones in this sample may be carry-over from other donors' samples.

This clonotype has ten or more counts. The chain uses TRBV12-3 or TRBV12-4 and TRBJ2-4, with D hard to call. V gave up 4 bases and J gave up 6 bases, with 16 bases separating them. The CDR3 totals 15 residues. CDR3 residues: CASSSPTTARNIQYF. CDR3 coding DNA: TGTGCCAGCAGTTCCCCGACAACGGCACGAAACATTCAGTACTTC.

This clonotype has ten or more counts. The chain combines TRBV5-1 with TRBJ2-5; D gene ambiguous. The CDR3 length is 12 residues. CDR1 SGHRS and CDR2 YFSETQ come from the germline V gene. Trimming took 4 bases from V and 0 from J, leaving 4 bases between them. The CDR3 loop reads CASSPYQETQYF. CDR3 DNA: TGCGCCAGCAGCCCTTACCAAGAGACCCAGTACTTC.

The J gene is TRBJ1-6, the V gene TRBV6-1; D possibly corresponds to TRBD1 (6 bases). The CDR3 has 15 amino acids. Germline loops: CDR1 MNHNS, CDR2 SASEGT. V gave up 1 base and J gave up 5 bases, with 9 bases separating them. In DNA, the CDR3 is TGTGCCAGCAGTGAAGTCGGGACACATAATTCACCCCTCCACTTT. Its translation is CASSEVGTHNSPLHF.

Many counts were recorded for this clonotype. This chain uses TRBV6-6 with TRBJ2-5; TRBD1 matches at 7 bases. The CDR3 is made up of 13 amino acids. The V and J ends lost 5 bases and 4 bases, in that order; junction bases with no gene match: 4. Germline CDR1 and CDR2: MNHNY and SVGAGI (reference sequence). For the CDR3, the DNA is TGTGCCAGCAGTAACAGGGGTATAGAGACCCAGTACTTC. Its protein is CASSNRGIETQYF.

This clonotype ranks as medium-sized (0.01 to 0.1%). The CDR3 DNA reads as TGTGCCAGCAGTGGAGGAAGGATCTCTCCGGGGGAGCTGTTTTTT. Its protein product is CASSGGRISPGELFF. This chain connects TRBV2 to TRBJ2-2, with unresolved D. The CDR3 loop spans 15 amino acids. The V end was cut by 4 bases, the J end by 8 bases, with 17 bases between. Germline V gene lookup returns CDR1 SNHLY and CDR2 FYNNEI.

The CDR3 DNA follows: TGTGCCAGCAGCCCCGACAGGCCTACTACGCAGTATTTT. It specifies CASSPDRPTTQYF. The chain is built from TRBV7-9 and TRBJ2-3, with a possible D match to TRBD1 (6 bases). Germline-derived CDR1 and CDR2 are SEHNR and FQNEAQ (reference sequence). The V gene lost 5 bases and the J gene lost 8 bases, with 14 bases spanning the gap. This CDR3 has 13 amino acids. Full variable domain (outside the CDR3, taken from reference TRBV7-9 and TRBJ2-3): DTGVSQNPRHKITKRGQNVTFRCDPISEHNRLYWYRQTLGQGPEFLTYFQNEAQLEKSRLLSDRFSAERPKGSFSTLEIQRTEQGDSAMYLCASSPDRPTTQYFGPGTRLTVL.

This clonotype was seen repeatedly, ten times or more. The chain has TRBV12-5 and TRBJ1-4, with D possibly TRBD1 on 6 matching bases. Germline assignment: CDR1 LGHNT and CDR2 FRNRAP. V was shortened by 7 bases and J by 3 bases, with 15 bases between the two germline ends. The CDR3 loop spans 15 amino acids. The CDR3 is CASALIGQPNEKLFF. The CDR3 region has the DNA TGTGCTAGTGCCTTGATCGGACAGCCTAATGAAAAACTGTTTTTT.

This chain uses TRBV6-1 with TRBJ1-2, with D possibly being TRBD1 (6 bases). V was pared by 10 bases and J by 5 bases, with 47 bases between. The germline gives CDR1 MNHNS, CDR2 SASEGT. The CDR3 covers 23 residues. The chain's CDR3 is CAKTSRLQGDLFSRKHGGYGYTF. The CDR3 DNA is TGTGCCAAAACCTCCCGTCTACAGGGCGACTTGTTCTCTCGGAAACACGGAGGTTATGGCTACACCTTC.

This clonotype showed up many times. J is TRBJ2-2 and V is TRBV3-1; D remains ambiguous. The V end lost 3 bases, the J end lost 2 bases, and 10 bases lay between the germline ends. Germline-derived CDR1 and CDR2 are LGHDT and YNNKEL (reference sequence). The CDR3 totals 15 residues. The CDR3 spells CASSQHTRNTGELFF. The CDR3 DNA sequence: TGTGCCAGCAGCCAGCACACCAGAAACACCGGGGAGCTGTTTTTT.

This clonotype was observed many times. For the CDR3, the DNA is TGCAGCGCCGGGACAGACTATGGCTACACCTTC. Translated, it gives CSAGTDYGYTF. The chain employs TRBV29-1 and TRBJ1-2, with TRBD1 matching 7 bases. CDR3 length: 11 residues. Germline V gene data show CDR1 as SQVTM and CDR2 as ANQGSEA. With 7 bases clipped from V and 3 bases from J, the junction kept 2 bases outside the gene matches.

This clonotype was counted at least ten times. The chain recombines TRBV11-2 with TRBJ1-2; D is possibly TRBD1 (5 bases). Germline V gene data show CDR1 as SGHAT and CDR2 as FQNNGV. There are 16 residues in the CDR3. V dropped 5 bases and J dropped 4 bases, with 20 bases sitting between them. For the CDR3, the DNA is TGTGCCAGCAGCCCCCGTCGGGTATCGGGGCGCTATGGCTACACCTTC. This gives the protein CASSPRRVSGRYGYTF.

There are many counts of this clonotype. CDR3 amino acids: CASRGDGSPLHF. Here the CDR3 DNA reads TGTGCCAGCAGGGGGGATGGTTCACCCCTCCACTTT. This rearrangement joins TRBV6-5 to TRBJ1-6, with a weak D call TRBD1 (5 bases). V lost 6 bases and J lost 9, with 9 bases in between. There are 12 residues in the CDR3. CDR1 is MNHEY and CDR2 is SVGAGI in the germline V gene.

This clonotype was seen only a few times. V is TRBV2 and J is TRBJ2-7; D uncertain. Germline V gene data show CDR1 as SNHLY and CDR2 as FYNNEI. The CDR3 extends over 14 amino acids. Between the trimmed V and J ends, which lost 7 bases and 4 bases, there was a span of 17 bases. As DNA, the CDR3 is TGTGCCAGCAACACCGGGTCGGGTGGGTACGAGCAGTACTTC. Protein sequence: CASNTGSGGYEQYF.